What follows are 16 T cell receptor beta chains derived from one specimen sequenced in a study of T cells in Graves' hyperthyroidism and ophthalmopathy. What was amplified from RNA transcripts were TCR beta CDR3 regions. The HTBI primer set served for first-round RT-PCR of the TCR CDR3. Each CDR3 protein gets one entry after TCRdb re-called the multiplex PCR reads with MiXCR. The sample carries a few hundred thousand distinct CDR3 sequences, over 15% recorded once. The sequenced material came from blood. These receptors were taken from a woman between 18 and 29 years old with Graves' hyperthyroidism.

This clonotype has a count of ten or more. The V gene is TRBV12-3 or TRBV12-4, the J gene TRBJ2-2, with D perhaps TRBD1 or TRBD2 (7 bases each). The CDR3 is 17 residues long. V was clipped by 2 bases and J by 0 bases, with 13 bases between them. The CDR3 nucleotides read TGTGCCAGCAGTTTATACAGGGGAGGGCCGAACACCGGGGAGCTGTTTTTT. This gives the protein CASSLYRGGPNTGELFF.

There are a few counts of this clonotype. The CDR3 bases are TGTGCCAGCAGTACCCGCCGGGACAGGGGTAACACTGAAGCTTTCTTT. It codes for CASSTRRDRGNTEAFF. This rearrangement joins TRBV6-1 to TRBJ1-1; 10 positions agree with TRBD1. The CDR3 has 16 amino acids. The trim removed 5 bases at V and 2 bases at J, leaving 8 bases unmatched. Germline CDR1 MNHNS, CDR2 SASEGT.

This clonotype was detected many times. The rearrangement joins TRBV5-1 to TRBJ1-1, with unresolved D. The ends were cut back, 0 bases at V and 6 bases at J, with 12 bases in the middle. CDR3 size: 14 residues. Germline V gene sequence: CDR1 SGHRS, CDR2 YFSETQ. This CDR3 is CASSLDPPSAEAFF. The CDR3, as DNA: TGCGCCAGCAGCTTGGATCCCCCGTCCGCTGAAGCTTTCTTT.

This clonotype occurred many times. The genes are TRBV12-3 or TRBV12-4 and TRBJ1-5; 10 bases line up with TRBD1. The CDR3 covers 15 residues. V was pared by 7 bases and J by 5 bases, with 8 bases of the junction left unmatched. CDR3 bases: TGTGCCAGCACCTTAGGGACAGGGGCCCATCAGCCCCAGCATTTT. Its translation: CASTLGTGAHQPQHF.

This clonotype showed up many times. V is TRBV15 and J is TRBJ1-3; D is uncertain. This CDR3 region has 17 residues. In germline, CDR1 is LNHNV, CDR2 YYDKDF (reference sequence). V lost 0 bases and J 4 bases, leaving 16 bases between the germline ends. Written as DNA, the CDR3 is TGTGCCACCAGCAGAGACCCTTTGGGGTTATCGGGAAACACCATATATTTT. Its protein product is CATSRDPLGLSGNTIYF. Filled out from reference TRBV15 and TRBJ1-3, the complete variable domain reads DAMVIQNPRYQVTQFGKPVTLSCSQTLNHNVMYWYQQKSSQAPKLLFHYYDKDFNNEADTPDNFQSRRPNTSFCFLDIRSPGLGDTAMYLCATSRDPLGLSGNTIYFGEGSWLTVV.

This clonotype was observed many times. This sequence may be a read error, since a much larger clone differs from it by one base. The chain employs TRBV20-1 and TRBJ2-7, with D tentatively TRBD2 (6 bases). Germline V lookup: CDR1 DFQATT, CDR2 SNEGSKA (reference sequence). The CDR3 sequence is 13 residues long. The CDR3 loop reads CGARDLSGREQYF. The CDR3 bases are TGCGGTGCTAGAGATCTTTCGGGGAGGGAGCAGTACTTC.

In this sample, this clonotype turned up many times. The rearrangement uses TRBV24-1 and TRBJ2-5; 7 bases are a match to TRBD1. V shed 4 bases, J shed 3 bases, and the junction held 7 bases outside the gene matches. Germline-derived CDR1 and CDR2 are KGHDR and SFDVKD. The CDR3 spans 15 residues. CDR3 in amino acids: CATSEGGLREETQYF. The CDR3 bases are TGTGCCACCAGTGAAGGGGGCCTTCGGGAAGAGACCCAGTACTTC.

In this sample, this clonotype turned up many times. The chain combines TRBV12-3 or TRBV12-4 with TRBJ2-2; D is perhaps TRBD1 or TRBD2 (5 bases each). Between the trimmed V and J ends, which lost 5 bases and 6 bases, there was a span of 19 bases. This CDR3 comprises 16 residues. The CDR3 loop is CASSHPGPIQAGELFF. CDR3 nucleotides: TGTGCCAGCAGTCACCCGGGACCGATTCAGGCCGGGGAGCTGTTTTTT.

This clonotype was detected many times. The chain joins TRBV6-1 to TRBJ2-7; D perhaps matches TRBD1 (7 bases). From germline, CDR1 is MNHNS and CDR2 SASEGT. The CDR3 spans 14 residues. Trimming left V 5 bases short and J 4 bases short, with 15 bases between. This CDR3 reads CASSNQGGSYEQYF. CDR3 coding DNA: TGTGCCAGCAGTAATCAGGGGGGCAGTTACGAGCAGTACTTC.

This clonotype was picked up a small number of times. J is TRBJ2-5 and V is TRBV14, with D perhaps TRBD2 (6 bases). CDR3 length: 15 residues. V was pared by 3 bases and J by 5 bases, with 16 bases between. Per germline, CDR1 SGHDN and CDR2 FVKESK. The chain's CDR3 is CASSHLGLAEETQYF. The DNA of the CDR3 is TGTGCCAGCAGCCATCTAGGATTAGCGGAGGAGACCCAGTACTTC.

This clonotype was picked up many times. V and J are TRBV6-1 and TRBJ1-2; TRBD1 agrees at 8 bases. CDR3 size: 14 residues. Trimming took 2 bases from V and 6 from J; bases not matched to a gene: 5. Germline CDR1 and CDR2: MNHNS and SASEGT. The CDR3 spells CASSEFDRGNGYTF. The CDR3 DNA follows: TGTGCCAGCAGTGAATTTGACAGGGGCAATGGCTACACCTTC.

This clonotype came up many times. The J gene is TRBJ1-5, the V gene TRBV20-1; 8 positions agree with TRBD1. The CDR3 loop spans 14 amino acids. The ends lost 4 bases at V and 5 bases at J; junction bases unmatched: 7. Germline V gives CDR1 DFQATT, CDR2 SNEGSKA (reference sequence). The CDR3 loop reads CSAIDTGGYQPQHF. As DNA, the CDR3 is TGCAGTGCTATTGATACAGGGGGGTATCAGCCCCAGCATTTT.

This clonotype has ten or more counts. This sequence joins TRBV19 and TRBJ2-7; 7 bases agree with TRBD1. V trimming: 11 bases; J trimming: 4 bases; junction bases outside the gene matches: 5. The CDR3 length is 11 residues. Germline values: CDR1 LNHDA, CDR2 SQIVND (reference sequence). The CDR3 coding sequence is TGTGCCGCCGGGACAGCATACGAGCAGTACTTC. Its protein is CAAGTAYEQYF.

The chain carries TRBV6-5 and TRBJ1-1; possible D gene TRBD1, 6 bases. Trimming cost V 4 bases and J 1 base, with 13 bases left between them. Germline V lookup: CDR1 MNHEY, CDR2 SVGAGI. This CDR3 is 15 amino acids long. The CDR3 protein is CASSWEGGSNTEAFF. The CDR3 DNA is TGTGCCAGCAGTTGGGAGGGGGGTTCGAACACTGAAGCTTTCTTT.

This clonotype came up many times. V and J are TRBV11-2 and TRBJ1-2; the D is unclear. Trimming took off 5 bases at V and 4 bases at J, with 8 bases between the two ends. Germline V gives CDR1 SGHAT, CDR2 FQNNGV. CDR3 length: 12 amino acids. The CDR3 DNA reads TGTGCCAGCAGCCCCTCCGGCTATGGCTACACCTTC. This gives the protein CASSPSGYGYTF.

This clonotype was observed many times. The chain combines TRBV6-4 with TRBJ1-2, with 8 nucleotides matching TRBD1. CDR1 MRHNA and CDR2 SNTAGT come from the germline V gene. This CDR3 has 17 residues. The junction had 14 bases not matched to a gene; V was cut back by 5 bases and J by 3 bases. The CDR3 bases are TGTGCCAGCAGTCCTACAAGACTGACAGGGGATTACTATGGCTACACCTTC. This encodes CASSPTRLTGDYYGYTF.